This T cell receptor beta chain was obtained from a study of cytomegalovirus exposure and HLA in healthy donors. Overall study findings and caveats: It was in a later analysis that TCR association rates were seen to vary by HLA locus, highest for DRB1 and lowest for HLA-C. For TCR beta chains, V- and J-gene trimming was later linked to a missense DCLRE1C variant. With further analysis later on, most CMV-associated TCR beta chains appeared HLA-restricted. The likely explanation for a cluster of highly shared sequence variants was sequencing artifact.

The PCR made use of 60 Vbeta and 13 Jbeta primers. Clones were sequenced by immunoSEQ multiplex PCR, and TCRdb holds only the in-frame ones, with some missing. The table includes 150,000 to 160,000 clones, 70% to 80% detected once. The CDR3 totals 13 residues. V gave up 0 bases and J gave up 5 bases, with 9 bases separating them. CDR1 is SGHRS, CDR2 YFSETQ, per germline. Worth noting for this clone: The antigen is not known.

This TCR was sampled from a young man in good health and CMV-seropositive. The chain is built from TRBV5-1 and TRBJ2-7, with a possible D match to TRBD2 (5 bases). What was sequenced was PBMCs. CDR3 region: CASSLGGSNEQYF. The CDR3 DNA follows: TGCGCCAGCAGCTTGGGAGGGTCCAACGAGCAGTACTTC.